The 17 T cell receptor beta chains presented below share a single source sample, sequenced in a study of shared clonotypes between healthy human individuals. Sequenced by immunoSEQ multiplex PCR; TCRdb stores in-frame clones only, minus some. The sample contains around 240,000 clones, 65% of which appear only once. Specimen: memory CD4+ T cells sorted from blood. The subset: CD45RA-negative fraction. Receptors were obtained from a man aged 25 to 45 in good health.

The rearrangement uses TRBV5-1 and TRBJ2-2; 9 bases are a match to TRBD2. The CDR3 spans 14 residues. CDR1 SGHRS and CDR2 YFSETQ come from the germline V gene. V was clipped by 4 bases and J by 7 bases; unmatched bases: 5. CDR3 nucleotide sequence: TGCGCCAGCAGCCCAGGACTAGCGTTCGGGGAGCTGTTTTTT. Translating it yields CASSPGLAFGELFF.

The J gene is TRBJ2-7, the V gene TRBV5-1; 12 bases line up with TRBD1. The CDR3 has 15 residues. V shed 4 bases and J 7 bases; nucleotides not matched to a gene: 9. Germline V lookup: CDR1 SGHRS, CDR2 YFSETQ. CDR3 amino acids: CASSPGQGASEEQYF. CDR3 nucleotide sequence: TGCGCCAGCAGCCCGGGACAGGGGGCGTCGGAAGAGCAGTACTTC.

The rearrangement joins TRBV27 to TRBJ1-2, with 12 nucleotides matching TRBD1. The V segment lost 3 bases and the J segment 8 bases; nucleotides outside the gene matches: 4. CDR1 is MNHEY, CDR2 SMNVEV, per germline (reference sequence). This CDR3 has 14 amino acids. In DNA form, the CDR3 reads TGTGCCAGCAGTTTTAGGGACAGGGGGCGCGGCTACACCTTC. Translating it yields CASSFRDRGRGYTF.

Here the CDR3 DNA reads TGCGCCAGCAGCCTGGACAGGGCCGCCTCCTACGAGCAGTACTTC. This gives the protein CASSLDRAASYEQYF. The chain combines TRBV4-1 with TRBJ2-7; 8 nucleotides match TRBD1. The germline V gene has CDR1 MGHRA and CDR2 YSYEKL. V lost 4 bases, J lost 0 bases, and 5 bases stayed unmatched. CDR3 length: 15 residues.

The chain employs TRBV9 and TRBJ1-4; 7 nucleotides align to TRBD1. With 5 bases clipped from V and 3 bases from J, the junction kept 7 bases outside the gene matches. The CDR3 extends over 15 amino acids. Germline V gives CDR1 SGDLS, CDR2 YYNGEE. DNA of the CDR3: TGTGCCAGCAGTTTTAGGACAGGAGCTAATGAAAAACTGTTTTTT. It codes for CASSFRTGANEKLFF.

This clone was counted a few times. V is TRBV5-4 and J is TRBJ2-2, with D hard to call. CDR3 length: 15 residues. V lost 0 bases and J 6 bases, leaving 12 bases between the germline ends. The germline V gene encodes CDR1 SGHNT and CDR2 YYREEE (reference sequence). In nucleotides, the CDR3 is TGTGCCAGCAGCTTGGATTCCAGGAAAGCCGGGGAGCTGTTTTTT. Translating it yields CASSLDSRKAGELFF.

This clone was detected many times. V and J are TRBV11-2 and TRBJ2-7, with 9 bases lining up with TRBD2. The CDR3 has 15 residues. Germline CDR1 and CDR2: SGHAT and FQNNGV. J was trimmed by 0 bases and V by 5 bases; bases with no gene match: 5. The CDR3 reads CASSIAGVASYEQYF. In DNA, the CDR3 is TGTGCCAGCAGCATAGCGGGAGTCGCCTCCTACGAGCAGTACTTC.

V usage is TRBV2 and J usage is TRBJ1-1; 9 nucleotides agree with TRBD1. The CDR3 contains 15 residues. The germline V gene encodes CDR1 SNHLY and CDR2 FYNNEI. The J segment lost 6 bases and the V segment lost 5 bases, leaving 10 bases of the junction unmatched. Here the CDR3 reads CASSIIPGQGSEAFF. The CDR3 nucleotides are TGTGCCAGCAGTATCATACCGGGACAGGGATCTGAAGCTTTCTTT.

This clone was observed many times. This chain connects TRBV2 to TRBJ2-7, with D hard to call. V dropped 6 bases and J dropped 0 bases, with 6 bases sitting between them. CDR1 and CDR2 from the germline V gene are SNHLY and FYNNEI. This CDR3 is built from 12 residues. CDR3 residues: CASRQLSYEQYF. CDR3 in DNA: TGTGCCAGCAGACAACTCTCCTACGAGCAGTACTTC.

Details on this clone: At one end, the junction sequence differs from germline, possibly due to a read error. The gene calls are TRBV14 and TRBJ1-1; unclear D gene. The CDR3 length is 15 residues. Germline V gives CDR1 SGHDN, CDR2 FVKESK. As DNA, the CDR3 is TGTGCCAGCAGCAAAGATCTGACGGCGAACACTGAAGCTTTCTTT. It yields the protein CASSKDLTANTEAFF.

The rearrangement links TRBV30 to TRBJ2-7; 8 bases fit TRBD1. V was pared by 7 bases and J by 5 bases, with 4 bases of the junction left unmatched. The CDR3 loop spans 11 amino acids. The germline V gene encodes CDR1 GTSNPN and CDR2 SVGIG (reference sequence). The CDR3 loop is CASGQGHEQYF. DNA of the CDR3: TGTGCCTCCGGACAGGGCCACGAGCAGTACTTC.

The chain carries TRBV5-1 and TRBJ2-7, with 13 bases that match TRBD2. This CDR3 is 19 amino acids long. The V gene's germline CDR1 is SGHRS and CDR2 YFSETQ. The J segment lost 1 base and the V segment lost 4 bases, leaving 14 bases of the junction unmatched. The CDR3, as DNA: TGCGCCAGCAGCCCGAATTCACTAGCGGGAGGGAGGAGATCCTACGAGCAGTACTTC. Amino acid sequence: CASSPNSLAGGRRSYEQYF.

The CDR3 sequence is CSGGQAHEQYF. The CDR3, as DNA: TGCAGTGGGGGACAGGCCCACGAGCAGTACTTC. The rearrangement uses TRBV20-1 and TRBJ2-7; 8 positions agree with TRBD1. Germline CDR1 and CDR2: DFQATT and SNEGSKA (reference sequence). The J segment lost 5 bases and the V segment lost 7 bases, leaving 4 bases of the junction unmatched. The length of the CDR3 is 11 residues.

The chain couples TRBV11-3 to TRBJ2-2; D unclear. The ends were cut back, 6 bases at V and 3 bases at J, with 8 bases in the middle. CDR3 length equals 13 residues. Germline V lookup: CDR1 SGHNT, CDR2 YENEEA. The CDR3 sequence: CASRNQDTGELFF. The CDR3 DNA sequence: TGTGCCAGCAGAAATCAGGACACCGGGGAGCTGTTTTTT. The full variable domain, with the rest looked up from reference TRBV11-3 and TRBJ2-2, is EAGVVQSPRYKIIEKKQPVAFWCNPISGHNTLYWYLQNLGQGPELLIRYENEEAVDDSQLPKDRFSAERLKGVDSTLKIQPAELGDSAVYLCASRNQDTGELFFGEGSRLTVL.

This sequence joins TRBV5-1 and TRBJ2-5, with 9 bases identical to TRBD2. Germline V gives CDR1 SGHRS, CDR2 YFSETQ. The CDR3 runs to 14 residues. The trim removed 5 bases at V and 5 bases at J, leaving 7 bases unmatched. CDR3 region: CASSSIAGAETQYF. The CDR3 DNA reads as TGCGCCAGCAGTTCGATAGCGGGAGCGGAGACCCAGTACTTC. The whole variable domain, filled in from reference TRBV5-1 and TRBJ2-5, reads KAGVTQTPRYLIKTRGQQVTLSCSPISGHRSVSWYQQTPGQGLQFLFEYFSETQRNKGNFPGRFSGRQFSNSRSEMNVSTLELGDSALYLCASSSIAGAETQYFGPGTRLLVL.

The genes are TRBV28 and TRBJ2-4; no definite D call. The germline V and J ends were trimmed by 5 bases and 10 bases, with 18 bases remaining between them. Germline CDR1 is MDHEN and CDR2 is SYDVKM. The CDR3 runs 14 residues. CDR3 sequence: CASSPTQAVPIQYF. The CDR3 DNA reads as TGTGCCAGCAGTCCTACCCAGGCAGTCCCAATTCAGTACTTC. The full variable domain, with the rest looked up from reference TRBV28 and TRBJ2-4, is DVKVTQSSRYLVKRTGEKVFLECVQDMDHENMFWYRQDPGLGLRLIYFSYDVKMKEKGDIPEGYSVSREKKERFSLILESASTNQTSMYLCASSPTQAVPIQYFGAGTRLSVL.

The V gene is TRBV12-2, the J gene TRBJ1-5; TRBD1 is the table's D call and was not checked against the DNA. TRBV12-2 corresponds to a pseudogene. The CDR3 runs 16 residues. CDR3 nucleotides: TGTGCAAGTCGCTCAAGGCAGGGATCTGACAATCAGCCCCAGCATTTT. Translation: CASRSRQGSDNQPQHF.